Below, 10 T cell receptor beta chains from the same sample are listed, as sequenced in a study of STAT5B mutations in CD4+ large granular lymphocyte leukemia. Assay: immunoSEQ multiplex PCR; the TCRdb copy retains only in-frame clones and omits some. The sample shows about 35,000 clones, 68% of them seen only once. Sequences were obtained from CD4+ T cells from blood buffy coats. The receptor set was obtained from a human donor in good health.

The chain is built from TRBV9 and TRBJ2-3, with D maybe TRBD2 (5 bases). CDR1 SGDLS and CDR2 YYNGEE come from the germline V gene. This CDR3 region has 15 residues. The V and J ends lost 3 bases and 1 base respectively, with 12 bases between them. Here the CDR3 reads CASSAGGYGTDTQYF. The CDR3 DNA reads as TGTGCCAGCAGCGCCGGAGGCTACGGCACAGATACGCAGTATTTT.

The chain couples TRBV6-1 to TRBJ2-5; unclear D gene. V lost 6 bases and J lost 1, with 6 bases in between. CDR3 length: 12 residues. Germline values: CDR1 MNHNS, CDR2 SASEGT. Here the CDR3 reads CASRLLQETQYF. The CDR3 DNA sequence: TGTGCCAGCAGACTACTCCAAGAGACCCAGTACTTC.

This clone was counted between two and nine times. The V gene is TRBV7-9, the J gene TRBJ1-1; no reliable D call. The germline CDR1 and CDR2 sequences are SEHNR and FQNEAQ (reference sequence). V was clipped by 3 bases and J by 2 bases, with 4 bases between them. The CDR3 loop spans 12 amino acids. CDR3 DNA sequence: TGTGCCAGCAGCTTCCCCAACACTGAAGCTTTCTTT. As protein: CASSFPNTEAFF.

This clone has more than one count but fewer than ten. The V call is TRBV7-2, the J call TRBJ1-1; perhaps TRBD1 as D (5 bases). Trimming took 2 bases from V and 3 from J, leaving 13 bases between them. The V gene's germline CDR1 is SGHTA and CDR2 FQGNSA. The CDR3 spans 15 residues. DNA for the CDR3: TGTGCCAGCAGCTTAAGGCGGGGGTTGTACACTGAAGCTTTCTTT. Protein sequence: CASSLRRGLYTEAFF. The whole variable domain, filled in from reference TRBV7-2 and TRBJ1-1, reads GAGVSQSPSNKVTEKGKDVELRCDPISGHTALYWYRQSLGQGLEFLIYFQGNSAPDKSGLPSDRFSAERTGGSVSTLTIQRTQQEDSAVYLCASSLRRGLYTEAFFGQGTRLTVV.

This clone was counted only a few times. J is TRBJ1-6 and V is TRBV19, with a tentative D call TRBD1 (5 bases). CDR1 is LNHDA, CDR2 SQIVND, per germline (reference sequence). The CDR3 contains 17 residues. The V gene lost 6 bases and the J gene lost 3 bases, with 18 bases spanning the gap. CDR3 in DNA: TGTGCCAGTAGCGTTCTCGGCAGGGCCCTCTATAATTCACCCCTCCACTTT. Its protein product is CASSVLGRALYNSPLHF.

This clone was seen only a few times. This sequence joins TRBV19 and TRBJ2-1, with D tentatively TRBD1 (6 bases). Per the germline V gene, CDR1 is LNHDA and CDR2 is SQIVND (reference sequence). Trimming removed 4 bases at V and 5 bases at J, with 12 bases between. This CDR3 has 14 amino acids. The chain's CDR3 is CASSNGGLDNEQFF. CDR3 sequence (DNA): TGTGCCAGTAGTAATGGGGGCCTAGACAATGAGCAGTTCTTC.

The rearrangement links TRBV27 to TRBJ1-2; D gene uncertain. CDR1 is MNHEY, CDR2 SMNVEV, per germline (reference sequence). This CDR3 is built from 12 residues. The V gene lost 8 bases and the J gene lost 5 bases, with 12 bases spanning the gap. CDR3 sequence: CASGGTVYGYTF. The CDR3 bases are TGTGCCAGCGGCGGTACTGTATATGGCTACACCTTC.

The V gene is TRBV5-1, the J gene TRBJ2-5; D is uncertain. The germline V and J ends were trimmed by 4 bases and 1 base, with 5 bases remaining between them. Germline CDR1 is SGHRS and CDR2 is YFSETQ. The CDR3 extends over 12 amino acids. This CDR3 is CASSPGQETQYF. Here the CDR3 DNA reads TGCGCCAGCAGCCCGGGCCAAGAGACCCAGTACTTC. Combining the CDR3 with reference TRBV5-1 and TRBJ2-5 gives the whole variable domain KAGVTQTPRYLIKTRGQQVTLSCSPISGHRSVSWYQQTPGQGLQFLFEYFSETQRNKGNFPGRFSGRQFSNSRSEMNVSTLELGDSALYLCASSPGQETQYFGPGTRLLVL.

The J gene is TRBJ1-3, the V gene TRBV4-1; 9 nucleotides line up with TRBD1. The CDR3 totals 19 residues. Germline V lookup: CDR1 MGHRA, CDR2 YSYEKL. Germline trimming cut 0 bases from V and 0 bases from J; bases unmatched to any gene: 9. CDR3 nucleotide sequence: TGCGCCAGCAGCCAAGAGGGACAGGGCGGCCGGGGCTCTGGAAACACCATATATTTT. As protein: CASSQEGQGGRGSGNTIYF.

The chain links TRBV6-5 to TRBJ2-7; D possibly corresponds to TRBD1 (6 bases). Germline V CDR1 and CDR2: MNHEY, SVGAGI. V lost 6 bases and J lost 3, with 9 bases in between. This CDR3 has 12 amino acids. The CDR3 is CASSPTGYEQYF. The CDR3 region has the DNA TGTGCCAGCAGCCCGACAGGCTACGAGCAGTACTTC.